The 5 T cell receptor beta chains below come from one sample, sequenced in a study of blood T cell repertoires in COVID-19 (dated by TCRdb to 2020 to 2021). The library was built by means of the immunoSEQ multiplex PCR assay. As stored in TCRdb, this immuneACCESS dataset retains in-frame rearrangements with V and J assigned. A fraction of the clones does not appear; measured against another copy, unresolved V genes explain less than half of the discrepancy, and the remainder lacks a known reason. The sample data list over 50,000 clones, and more than 75% of these were observed just once. The ten largest clones capture about 14% of the sample. What was sequenced was peripheral blood. Every receptor here comes from a human donor in a cohort sampled during active COVID-19.

V usage is TRBV25-1 and J usage is TRBJ1-5, with D possibly matching TRBD1 (5 bases). The CDR3 consists of 14 residues. Germline V lookup: CDR1 MGHDK, CDR2 SYGVNS. V was trimmed by 4 bases and J by 3 bases, leaving 10 bases between them. In DNA, the CDR3 is TGTGCCAGCAGTGGACACGGACACAATCAGCCCCAGCATTTT. It yields the protein CASSGHGHNQPQHF.

V is TRBV3-1 (or the pseudogene TRBV3-2) and J is TRBJ2-1, with 8 bases identical to TRBD1. CDR1 is LGHDT and CDR2 is YNNKEL in the germline V gene (reference sequence). This CDR3 is 15 amino acids long. J gave up 7 bases and V 4 bases, and 9 bases lay outside the gene matches. The CDR3: CASSRNGDRLNEQFF. The DNA for the CDR3 is TGTGCCAGCAGCCGGAATGGGGACAGGTTGAATGAGCAGTTCTTC.

The chain has TRBV27 and TRBJ1-2; perhaps TRBD1 as D (5 bases). The CDR3 is 13 residues long. V was trimmed by 4 bases and J by 7 bases, leaving 13 bases between them. Per germline, CDR1 MNHEY and CDR2 SMNVEV (reference sequence). CDR3 nucleotides: TGTGCCAGCAGTTGGGCAGGGCGGATTGGCTACACCTTC. Its translation is CASSWAGRIGYTF.

The chain links TRBV9 to TRBJ2-6; TRBD1 matches 8 bases. The junction had 10 bases not matched to a gene; V was cut back by 3 bases and J by 14 bases. The CDR3 runs 14 residues. The V gene's germline CDR1 is SGDLS and CDR2 YYNGEE. CDR3 amino acids: CASSGGGQGGFLTF. Here the CDR3 DNA reads TGTGCCAGCAGCGGCGGAGGACAGGGAGGTTTCCTGACTTTC.

The gene calls are TRBV29-1 and TRBJ1-1; D unresolved. Germline V gene data show CDR1 as SQVTM and CDR2 as ANQGSEA. There are 10 residues in the CDR3. Trimming shortened V by 5 bases and J by 1 base, and 2 bases separated the two germline ends. The CDR3 loop reads CSVQNTEAFF. CDR3 in DNA: TGCAGCGTTCAGAACACTGAAGCTTTCTTT.